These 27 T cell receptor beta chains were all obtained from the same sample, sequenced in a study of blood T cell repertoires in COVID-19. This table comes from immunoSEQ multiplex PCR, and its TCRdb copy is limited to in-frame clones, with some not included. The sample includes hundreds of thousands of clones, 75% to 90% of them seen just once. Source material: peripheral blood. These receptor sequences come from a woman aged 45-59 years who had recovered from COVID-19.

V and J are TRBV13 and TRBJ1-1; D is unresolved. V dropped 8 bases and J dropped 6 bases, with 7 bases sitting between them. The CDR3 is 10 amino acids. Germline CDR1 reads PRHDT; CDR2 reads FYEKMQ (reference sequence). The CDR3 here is CASAAAEAFF. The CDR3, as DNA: TGTGCCAGCGCGGCAGCTGAAGCTTTCTTT.

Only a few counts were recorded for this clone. CDR3 bases: TGTGCCAGCAGCTTAGCTCTACACACTGAAGCTTTCTTT. It translates to CASSLALHTEAFF. The J gene is TRBJ1-1, the V gene TRBV7-9, with D hard to call. CDR1 is SEHNR and CDR2 is FQNEAQ in the germline V gene (reference sequence). The length of the CDR3 is 13 residues. V lost 0 bases and J 3 bases, leaving 5 bases between the germline ends.

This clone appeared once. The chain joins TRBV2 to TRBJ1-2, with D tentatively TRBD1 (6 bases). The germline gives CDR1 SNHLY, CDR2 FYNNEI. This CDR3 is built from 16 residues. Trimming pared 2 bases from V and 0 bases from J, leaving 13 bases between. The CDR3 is CASSELAGVTNYGYTF. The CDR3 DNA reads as TGTGCCAGCAGTGAATTGGCAGGGGTTACTAACTATGGCTACACCTTC.

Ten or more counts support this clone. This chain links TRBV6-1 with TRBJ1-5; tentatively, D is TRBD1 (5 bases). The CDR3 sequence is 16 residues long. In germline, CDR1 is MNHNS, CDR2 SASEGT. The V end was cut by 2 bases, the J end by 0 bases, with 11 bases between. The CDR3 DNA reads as TGTGCCAGCAGTGAATGGGGCGGTAATAGCAATCAGCCCCAGCATTTT. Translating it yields CASSEWGGNSNQPQHF.

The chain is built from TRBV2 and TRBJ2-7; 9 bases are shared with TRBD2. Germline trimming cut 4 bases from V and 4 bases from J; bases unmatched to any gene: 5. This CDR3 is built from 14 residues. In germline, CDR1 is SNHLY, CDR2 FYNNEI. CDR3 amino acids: CASSGREGGYEQYF. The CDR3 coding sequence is TGTGCCAGCAGTGGGCGGGAGGGCGGATACGAGCAGTACTTC. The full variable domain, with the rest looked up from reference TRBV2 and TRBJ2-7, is EPEVTQTPSHQVTQMGQEVILRCVPISNHLYFYWYRQILGQKVEFLVSFYNNEISEKSEIFDDQFSVERPDGSNFTLKIRSTKLEDSAMYFCASSGREGGYEQYFGPGTRLTVT.

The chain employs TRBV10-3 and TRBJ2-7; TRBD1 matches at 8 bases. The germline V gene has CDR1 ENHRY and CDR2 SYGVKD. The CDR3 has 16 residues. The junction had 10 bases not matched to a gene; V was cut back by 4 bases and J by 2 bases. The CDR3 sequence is CAISAGQGKTAYEQYF. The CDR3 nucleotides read TGTGCCATCAGTGCAGGACAGGGAAAGACTGCCTACGAGCAGTACTTC.

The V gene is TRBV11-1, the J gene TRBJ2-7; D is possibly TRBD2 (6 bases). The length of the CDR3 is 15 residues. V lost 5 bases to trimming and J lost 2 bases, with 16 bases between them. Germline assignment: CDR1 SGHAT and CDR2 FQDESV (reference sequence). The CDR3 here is CASSPIWGDPYEQYF. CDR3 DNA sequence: TGTGCCAGCAGCCCCATTTGGGGGGATCCCTACGAGCAGTACTTC.

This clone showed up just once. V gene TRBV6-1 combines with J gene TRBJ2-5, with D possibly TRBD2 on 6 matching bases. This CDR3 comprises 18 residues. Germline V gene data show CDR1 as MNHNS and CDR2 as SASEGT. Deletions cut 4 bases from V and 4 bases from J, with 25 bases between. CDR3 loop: CASSASVGRALGGETQYF. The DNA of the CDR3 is TGTGCCAGCAGTGCTTCCGTCGGACGGGCCCTCGGGGGAGAGACCCAGTACTTC.

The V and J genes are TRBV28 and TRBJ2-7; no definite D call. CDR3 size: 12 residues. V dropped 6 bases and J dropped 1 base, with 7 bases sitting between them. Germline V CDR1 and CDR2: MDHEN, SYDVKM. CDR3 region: CASSVSSYEQYF. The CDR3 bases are TGTGCCAGCAGCGTCAGTTCCTACGAGCAGTACTTC.

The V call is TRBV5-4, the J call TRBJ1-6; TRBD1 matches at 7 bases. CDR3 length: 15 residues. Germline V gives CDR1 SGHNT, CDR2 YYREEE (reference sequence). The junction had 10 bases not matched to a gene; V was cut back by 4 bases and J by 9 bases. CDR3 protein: CASSNRQGDGSPLHF. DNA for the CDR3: TGTGCCAGCAGCAATCGACAGGGTGATGGTTCACCCCTCCACTTT.

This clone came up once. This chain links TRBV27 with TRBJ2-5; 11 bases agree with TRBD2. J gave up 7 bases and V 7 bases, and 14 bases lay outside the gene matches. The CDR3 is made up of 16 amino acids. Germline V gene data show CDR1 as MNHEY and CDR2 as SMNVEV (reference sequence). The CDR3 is CASNRGGSGGGGTQYF. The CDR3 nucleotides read TGTGCCAGCAATAGAGGTGGTAGCGGGGGGGGAGGGACCCAGTACTTC.

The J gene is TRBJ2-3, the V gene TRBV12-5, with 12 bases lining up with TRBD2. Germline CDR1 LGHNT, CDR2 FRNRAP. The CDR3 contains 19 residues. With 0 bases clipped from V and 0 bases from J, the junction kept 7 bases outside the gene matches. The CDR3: CASGLVLAGGVSSTDTQYF. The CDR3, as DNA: TGTGCTAGTGGTTTGGTTCTAGCGGGAGGGGTGTCTAGCACAGATACGCAGTATTTT.

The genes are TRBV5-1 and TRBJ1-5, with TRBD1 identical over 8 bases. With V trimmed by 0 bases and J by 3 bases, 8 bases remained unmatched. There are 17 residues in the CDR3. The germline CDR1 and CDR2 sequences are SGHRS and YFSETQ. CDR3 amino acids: CASSLGTGLSSNQPQHF. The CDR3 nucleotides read TGCGCCAGCAGCTTGGGGACAGGGTTAAGTTCCAATCAGCCCCAGCATTTT.

DNA for the CDR3: TGCAGTGCTAGAAGACTCGCTGGCTACACCTTC. It translates to CSARRLAGYTF. The gene calls are TRBV20-1 and TRBJ1-2, with unresolved D. This CDR3 is built from 11 residues. Germline CDR1 reads DFQATT; CDR2 reads SNEGSKA (reference sequence). V lost 2 bases and J 7 bases, leaving 8 bases between the germline ends.

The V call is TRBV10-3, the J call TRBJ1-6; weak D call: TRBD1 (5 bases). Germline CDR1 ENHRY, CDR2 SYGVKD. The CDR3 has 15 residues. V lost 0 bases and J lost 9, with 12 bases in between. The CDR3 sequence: CAISESAGIVSPLHF. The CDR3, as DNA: TGTGCCATCAGTGAGTCTGCAGGGATCGTTTCACCCCTCCACTTT.

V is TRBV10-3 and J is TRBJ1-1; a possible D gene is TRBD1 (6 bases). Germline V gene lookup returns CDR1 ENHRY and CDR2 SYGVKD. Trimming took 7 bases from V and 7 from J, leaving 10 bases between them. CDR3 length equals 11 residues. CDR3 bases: TGTGCCATCAAACTACAGGGTGAAGCTTTCTTT. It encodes CAIKLQGEAFF.

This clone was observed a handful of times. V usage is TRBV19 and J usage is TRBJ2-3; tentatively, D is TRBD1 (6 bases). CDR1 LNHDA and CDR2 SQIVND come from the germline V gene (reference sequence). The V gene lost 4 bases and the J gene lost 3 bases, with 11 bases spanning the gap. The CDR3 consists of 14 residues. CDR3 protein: CASSTGEGTDTQYF. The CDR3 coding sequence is TGTGCCAGTAGTACAGGGGAAGGAACAGATACGCAGTATTTT.

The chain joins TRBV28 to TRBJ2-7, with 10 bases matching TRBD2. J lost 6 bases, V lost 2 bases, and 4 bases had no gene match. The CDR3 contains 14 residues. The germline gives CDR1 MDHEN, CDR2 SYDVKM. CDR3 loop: CASSLLAGVSEQYF. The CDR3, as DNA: TGTGCCAGCAGTTTACTAGCGGGAGTATCCGAGCAGTACTTC.

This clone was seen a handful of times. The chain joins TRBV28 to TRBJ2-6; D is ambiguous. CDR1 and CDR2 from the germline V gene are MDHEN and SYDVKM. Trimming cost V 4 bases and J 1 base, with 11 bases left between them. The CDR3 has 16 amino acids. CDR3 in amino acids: CASSSRVSSGANVLTF. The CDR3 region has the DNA TGTGCCAGCAGTTCCCGAGTCTCATCTGGGGCCAACGTCCTGACTTTC.

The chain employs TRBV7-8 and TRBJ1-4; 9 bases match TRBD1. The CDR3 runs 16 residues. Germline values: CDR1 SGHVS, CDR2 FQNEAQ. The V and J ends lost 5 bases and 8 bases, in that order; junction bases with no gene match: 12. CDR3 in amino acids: CASSPSPGTGKEKLFF. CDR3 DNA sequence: TGTGCCAGCAGCCCCAGCCCCGGGACAGGGAAAGAAAAACTGTTTTTT.

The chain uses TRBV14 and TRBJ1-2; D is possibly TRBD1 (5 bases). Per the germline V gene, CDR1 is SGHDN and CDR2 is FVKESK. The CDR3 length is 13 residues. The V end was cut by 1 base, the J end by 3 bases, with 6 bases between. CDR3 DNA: TGTGCCAGCAGCCAAGGGACATACTATGGCTACACCTTC. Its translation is CASSQGTYYGYTF.

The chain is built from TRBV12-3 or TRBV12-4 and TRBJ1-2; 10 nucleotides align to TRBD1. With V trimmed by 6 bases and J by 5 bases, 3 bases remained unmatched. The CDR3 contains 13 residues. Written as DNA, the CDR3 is TGTGCCAGCAGCTCGGGACAGGGGTATGGCTACACCTTC. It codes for CASSSGQGYGYTF.

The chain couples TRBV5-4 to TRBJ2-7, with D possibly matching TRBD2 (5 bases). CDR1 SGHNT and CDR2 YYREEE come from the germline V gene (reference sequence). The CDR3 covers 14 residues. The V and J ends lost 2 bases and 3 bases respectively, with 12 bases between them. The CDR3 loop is CASSFPDSSYEQYF. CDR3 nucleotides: TGTGCCAGCAGCTTCCCGGACTCAAGCTACGAGCAGTACTTC.

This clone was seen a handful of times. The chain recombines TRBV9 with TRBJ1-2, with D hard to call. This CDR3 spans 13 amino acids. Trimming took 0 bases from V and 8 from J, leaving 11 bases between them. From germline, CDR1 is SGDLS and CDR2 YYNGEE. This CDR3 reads CASSVDGGRGYTF. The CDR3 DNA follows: TGTGCCAGCAGCGTAGATGGAGGGCGCGGCTACACCTTC. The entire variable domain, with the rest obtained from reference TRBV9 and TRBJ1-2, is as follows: DSGVTQTPKHLITATGQRVTLRCSPRSGDLSVYWYQQSLDQGLQFLIQYYNGEERAKGNILERFSAQQFPDLHSELNLSSLELGDSALYFCASSVDGGRGYTFGSGTRLTVV.

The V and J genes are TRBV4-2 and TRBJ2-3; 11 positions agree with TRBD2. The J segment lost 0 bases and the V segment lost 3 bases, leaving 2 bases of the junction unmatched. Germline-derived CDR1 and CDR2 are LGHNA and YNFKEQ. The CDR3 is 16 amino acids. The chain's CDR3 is CASSQTSGTSTDTQYF. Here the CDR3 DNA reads TGTGCCAGCAGCCAGACTAGCGGGACTAGCACAGATACGCAGTATTTT.

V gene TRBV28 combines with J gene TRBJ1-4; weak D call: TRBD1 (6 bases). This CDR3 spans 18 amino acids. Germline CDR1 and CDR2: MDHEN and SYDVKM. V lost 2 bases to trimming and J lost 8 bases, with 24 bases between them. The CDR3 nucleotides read TGTGCCAGCAGTTTAGCGTGGGCGGTAGGGGGTGAAGTCGAAAAACTGTTTTTT. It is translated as CASSLAWAVGGEVEKLFF.

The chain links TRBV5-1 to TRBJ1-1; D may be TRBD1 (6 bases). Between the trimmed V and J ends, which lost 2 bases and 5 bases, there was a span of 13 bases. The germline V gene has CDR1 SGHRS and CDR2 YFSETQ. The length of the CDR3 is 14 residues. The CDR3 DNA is TGCGCCAGCAGCTTACAGGGTCCTGAGACTGAAGCTTTCTTT. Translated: CASSLQGPETEAFF.